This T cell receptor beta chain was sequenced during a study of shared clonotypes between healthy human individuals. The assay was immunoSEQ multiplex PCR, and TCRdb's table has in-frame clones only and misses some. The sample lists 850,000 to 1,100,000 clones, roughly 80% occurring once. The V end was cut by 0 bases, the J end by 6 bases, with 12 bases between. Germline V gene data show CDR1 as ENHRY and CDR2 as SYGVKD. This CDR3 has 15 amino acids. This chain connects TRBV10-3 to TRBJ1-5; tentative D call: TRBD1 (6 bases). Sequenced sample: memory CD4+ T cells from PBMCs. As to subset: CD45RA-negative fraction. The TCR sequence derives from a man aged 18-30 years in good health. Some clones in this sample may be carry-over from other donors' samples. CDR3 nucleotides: TGTGCCATCAGTGAGTCTCGGGGGCAGGGTCAGCCCCAGCATTTT. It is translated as CAISESRGQGQPQHF.